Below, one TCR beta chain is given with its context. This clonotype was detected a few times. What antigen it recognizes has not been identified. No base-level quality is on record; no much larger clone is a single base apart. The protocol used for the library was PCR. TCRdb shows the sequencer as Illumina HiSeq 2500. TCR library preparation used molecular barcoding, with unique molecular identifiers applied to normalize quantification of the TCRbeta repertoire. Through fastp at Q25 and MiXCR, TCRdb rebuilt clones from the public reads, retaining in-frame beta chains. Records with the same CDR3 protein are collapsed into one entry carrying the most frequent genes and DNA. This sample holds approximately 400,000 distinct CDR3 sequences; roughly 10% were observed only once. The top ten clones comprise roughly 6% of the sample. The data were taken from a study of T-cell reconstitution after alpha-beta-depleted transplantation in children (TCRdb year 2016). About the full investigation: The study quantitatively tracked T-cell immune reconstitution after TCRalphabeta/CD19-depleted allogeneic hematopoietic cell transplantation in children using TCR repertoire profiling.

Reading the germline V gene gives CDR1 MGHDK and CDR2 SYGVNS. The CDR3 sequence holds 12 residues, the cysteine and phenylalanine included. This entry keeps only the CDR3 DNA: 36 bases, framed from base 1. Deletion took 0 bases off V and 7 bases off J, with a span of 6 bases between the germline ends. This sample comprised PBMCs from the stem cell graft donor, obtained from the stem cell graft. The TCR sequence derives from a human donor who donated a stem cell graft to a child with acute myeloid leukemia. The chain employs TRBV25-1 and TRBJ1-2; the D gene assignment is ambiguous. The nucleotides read TGTGCCAGCAGTGAATATACGTCTGGCTACACCTTC. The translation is CASSEYTSGYTF.